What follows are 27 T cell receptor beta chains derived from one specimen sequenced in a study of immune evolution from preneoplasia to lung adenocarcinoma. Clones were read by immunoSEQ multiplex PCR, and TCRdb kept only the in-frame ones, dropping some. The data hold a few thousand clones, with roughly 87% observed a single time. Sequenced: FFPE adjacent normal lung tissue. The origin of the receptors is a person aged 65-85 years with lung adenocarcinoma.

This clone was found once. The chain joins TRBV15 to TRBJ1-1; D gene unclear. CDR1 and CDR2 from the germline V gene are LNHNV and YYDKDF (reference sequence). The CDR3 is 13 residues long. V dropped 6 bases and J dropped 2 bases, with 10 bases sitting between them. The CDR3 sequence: CATRAHSNTEAFF. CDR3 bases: TGTGCCACCAGAGCCCACAGTAACACTGAAGCTTTCTTT. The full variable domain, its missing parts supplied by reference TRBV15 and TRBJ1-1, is DAMVIQNPRYQVTQFGKPVTLSCSQTLNHNVMYWYQQKSSQAPKLLFHYYDKDFNNEADTPDNFQSRRPNTSFCFLDIRSPGLGDTAMYLCATRAHSNTEAFFGQGTRLTVV.

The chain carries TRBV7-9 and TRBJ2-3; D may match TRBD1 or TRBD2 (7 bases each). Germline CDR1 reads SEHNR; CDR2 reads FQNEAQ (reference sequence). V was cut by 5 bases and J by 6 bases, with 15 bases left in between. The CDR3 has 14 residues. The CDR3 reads CASSPQGEGDTQYF. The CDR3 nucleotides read TGTGCCAGCAGCCCCCAGGGGGAGGGGGATACGCAGTATTTT.

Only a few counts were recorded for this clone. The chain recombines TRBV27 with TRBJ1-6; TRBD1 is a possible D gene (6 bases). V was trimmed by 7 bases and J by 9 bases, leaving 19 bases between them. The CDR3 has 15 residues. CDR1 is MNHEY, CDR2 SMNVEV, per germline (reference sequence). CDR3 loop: CASTLRQDLGSPLHF. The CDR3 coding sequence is TGTGCCAGCACTCTAAGACAGGATTTAGGTTCACCCCTCCACTTT.

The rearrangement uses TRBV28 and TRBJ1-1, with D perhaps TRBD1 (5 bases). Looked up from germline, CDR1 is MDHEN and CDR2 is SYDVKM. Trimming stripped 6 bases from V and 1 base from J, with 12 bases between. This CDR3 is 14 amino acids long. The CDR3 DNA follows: TGTGCCAGCAGATCGGGACGGACGAACACTGAAGCTTTCTTT. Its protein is CASRSGRTNTEAFF.

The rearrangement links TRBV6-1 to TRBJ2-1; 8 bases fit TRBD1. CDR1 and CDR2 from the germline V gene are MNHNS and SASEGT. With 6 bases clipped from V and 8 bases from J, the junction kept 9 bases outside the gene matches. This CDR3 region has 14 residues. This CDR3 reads CASRDWTGRDEQFF. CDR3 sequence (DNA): TGTGCCAGCAGGGACTGGACAGGGCGGGATGAGCAGTTCTTC.

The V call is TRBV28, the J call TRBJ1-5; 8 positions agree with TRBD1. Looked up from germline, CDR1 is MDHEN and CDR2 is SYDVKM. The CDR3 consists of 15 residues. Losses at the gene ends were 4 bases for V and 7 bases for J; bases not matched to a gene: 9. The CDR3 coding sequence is TGTGCCAGCAGTTCCACCCAGGGGGCCGCGCAGCCCCAGCATTTT. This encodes CASSSTQGAAQPQHF.

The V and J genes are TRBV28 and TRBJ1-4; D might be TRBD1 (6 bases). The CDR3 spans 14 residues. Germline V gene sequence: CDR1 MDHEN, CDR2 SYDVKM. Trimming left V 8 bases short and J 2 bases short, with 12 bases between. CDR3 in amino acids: CASFSGGTNEKLFF. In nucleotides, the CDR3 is TGTGCCAGCTTCTCCGGGGGCACTAATGAAAAACTGTTTTTT. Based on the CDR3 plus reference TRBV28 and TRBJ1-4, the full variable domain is DVKVTQSSRYLVKRTGEKVFLECVQDMDHENMFWYRQDPGLGLRLIYFSYDVKMKEKGDIPEGYSVSREKKERFSLILESASTNQTSMYLCASFSGGTNEKLFFGSGTQLSVL.

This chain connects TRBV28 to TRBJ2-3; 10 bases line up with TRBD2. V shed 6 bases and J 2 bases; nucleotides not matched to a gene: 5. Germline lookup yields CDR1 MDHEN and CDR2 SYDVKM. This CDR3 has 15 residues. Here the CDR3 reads CASRVAGGYTDTQYF. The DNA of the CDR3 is TGTGCCAGCAGGGTAGCGGGGGGATACACAGATACGCAGTATTTT.

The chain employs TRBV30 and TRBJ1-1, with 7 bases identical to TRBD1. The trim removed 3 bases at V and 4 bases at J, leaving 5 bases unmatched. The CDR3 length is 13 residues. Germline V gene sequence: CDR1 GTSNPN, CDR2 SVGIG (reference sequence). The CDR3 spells CAWRGDRRTEAFF. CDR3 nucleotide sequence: TGTGCCTGGAGGGGGGACAGACGCACTGAAGCTTTCTTT.

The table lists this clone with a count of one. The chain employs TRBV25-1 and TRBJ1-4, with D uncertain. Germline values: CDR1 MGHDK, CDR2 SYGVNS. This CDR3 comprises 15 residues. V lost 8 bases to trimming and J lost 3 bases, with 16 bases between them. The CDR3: CASASRAGSNEKLFF. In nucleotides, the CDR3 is TGTGCCAGCGCCTCGCGGGCTGGGTCTAATGAAAAACTGTTTTTT. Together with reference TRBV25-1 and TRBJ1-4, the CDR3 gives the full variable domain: EADIYQTPRYLVIGTGKKITLECSQTMGHDKMYWYQQDPGMELHLIHYSYGVNSTEKGDLSSESTVSRIRTEHFPLTLESARPSHTSQYLCASASRAGSNEKLFFGSGTQLSVL.

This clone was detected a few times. CDR3 loop: CASSPIGRSETQYF. In nucleotides, the CDR3 is TGTGCCAGCAGTCCGATTGGAAGGTCAGAGACCCAGTACTTC. J is TRBJ2-5 and V is TRBV27; D gene uncertain. The germline gives CDR1 MNHEY, CDR2 SMNVEV (reference sequence). The CDR3 has 14 amino acids. V lost 5 bases, J lost 4 bases, and 14 bases lay in between.

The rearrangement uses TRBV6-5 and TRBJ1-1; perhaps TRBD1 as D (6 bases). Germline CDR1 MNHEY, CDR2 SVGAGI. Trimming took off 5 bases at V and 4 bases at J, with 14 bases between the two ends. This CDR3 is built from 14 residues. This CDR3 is CASSQVLGGTEAFF. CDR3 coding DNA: TGTGCCAGCAGTCAGGTTCTAGGGGGCACTGAAGCTTTCTTT.

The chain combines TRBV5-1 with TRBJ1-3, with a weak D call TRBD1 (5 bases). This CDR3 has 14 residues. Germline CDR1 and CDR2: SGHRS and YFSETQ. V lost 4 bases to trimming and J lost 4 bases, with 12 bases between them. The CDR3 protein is CASSNQGFGNTIYF. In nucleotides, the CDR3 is TGCGCCAGCAGCAATCAGGGATTCGGAAACACCATATATTTT.

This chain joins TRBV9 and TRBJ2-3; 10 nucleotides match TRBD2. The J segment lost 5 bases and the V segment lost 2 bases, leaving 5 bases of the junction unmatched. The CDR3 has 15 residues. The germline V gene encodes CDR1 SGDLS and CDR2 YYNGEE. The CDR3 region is CASSVGAGGGDTQYF. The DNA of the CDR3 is TGTGCCAGCAGCGTGGGAGCGGGGGGGGGAGATACGCAGTATTTT.

The CDR3: CASSSRVGSEQFF. CDR3 coding DNA: TGTGCCAGCAGCTCCCGGGTAGGAAGCGAGCAGTTCTTC. The gene calls are TRBV7-9 and TRBJ2-1; D is unresolved. CDR1 and CDR2 (germline): SEHNR, FQNEAQ (reference sequence). The CDR3 covers 13 residues. With 4 bases removed from V and 10 bases from J, the gap between germline ends came to 14 bases.

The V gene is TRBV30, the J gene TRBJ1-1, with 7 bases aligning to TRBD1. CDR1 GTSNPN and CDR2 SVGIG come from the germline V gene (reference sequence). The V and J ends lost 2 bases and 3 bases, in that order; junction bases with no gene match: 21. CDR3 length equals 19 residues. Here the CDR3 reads CAWSPPHRGWGIKDTEAFF. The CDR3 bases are TGTGCCTGGAGTCCCCCCCACAGGGGATGGGGGATAAAGGACACTGAAGCTTTCTTT. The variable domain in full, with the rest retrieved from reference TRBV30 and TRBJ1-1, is SQTIHQWPATLVQPVGSPLSLECTVEGTSNPNLYWYRQAAGRGLQLLFYSVGIGQISSEVPQNLSASRPQDRQFILSSKKLLLSDSGFYLCAWSPPHRGWGIKDTEAFFGQGTRLTVV.

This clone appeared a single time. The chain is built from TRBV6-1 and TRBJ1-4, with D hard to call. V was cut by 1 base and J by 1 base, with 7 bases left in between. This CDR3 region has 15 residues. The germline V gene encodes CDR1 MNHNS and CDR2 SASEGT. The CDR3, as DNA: TGTGCCAGCAGTGAAGGGGCAGGAACTAATGAAAAACTGTTTTTT. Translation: CASSEGAGTNEKLFF.

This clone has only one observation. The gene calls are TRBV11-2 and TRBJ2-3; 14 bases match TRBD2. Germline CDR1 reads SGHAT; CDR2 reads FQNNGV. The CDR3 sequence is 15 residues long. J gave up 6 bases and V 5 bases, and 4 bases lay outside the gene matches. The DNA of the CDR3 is TGTGCCAGCAGCCCGGGACTAGCGGGGGCGGATACGCAGTATTTT. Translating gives CASSPGLAGADTQYF.

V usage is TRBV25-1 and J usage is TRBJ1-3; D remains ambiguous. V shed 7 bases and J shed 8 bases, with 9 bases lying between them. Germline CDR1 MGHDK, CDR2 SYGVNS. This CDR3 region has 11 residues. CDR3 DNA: TGTGCCAGCACCTGGGGAGACACCATATATTTT. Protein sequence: CASTWGDTIYF.

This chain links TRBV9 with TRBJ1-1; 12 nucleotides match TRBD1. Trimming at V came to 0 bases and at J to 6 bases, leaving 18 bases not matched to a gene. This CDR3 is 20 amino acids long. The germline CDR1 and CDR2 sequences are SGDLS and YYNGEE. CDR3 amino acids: CASSVGTSGTGGGFKPEAFF. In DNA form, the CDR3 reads TGTGCCAGCAGCGTAGGAACCTCCGGGACAGGGGGCGGTTTTAAACCTGAAGCTTTCTTT.

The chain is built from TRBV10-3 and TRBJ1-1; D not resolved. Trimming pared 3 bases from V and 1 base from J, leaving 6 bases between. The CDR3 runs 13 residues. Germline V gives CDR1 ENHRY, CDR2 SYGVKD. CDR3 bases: TGTGCCATCAGTGAATGGTCGAACACTGAAGCTTTCTTT. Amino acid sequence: CAISEWSNTEAFF.

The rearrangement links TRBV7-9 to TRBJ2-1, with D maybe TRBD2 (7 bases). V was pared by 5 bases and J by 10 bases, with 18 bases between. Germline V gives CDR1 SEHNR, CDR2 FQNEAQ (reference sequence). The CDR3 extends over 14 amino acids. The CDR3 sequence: CASSLLRGGLEQFF. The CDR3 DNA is TGTGCCAGCAGCCTACTAAGGGGGGGTCTGGAGCAGTTCTTC.

CDR3 coding DNA: TGTGCCAGCAGTTACTCTCCCAGGGACTACGAGCAGTACTTC. Translating gives CASSYSPRDYEQYF. J is TRBJ2-7 and V is TRBV6-5; a possible D gene is TRBD1 (5 bases). Trimming pared 0 bases from V and 3 bases from J, leaving 9 bases between. The length of the CDR3 is 14 residues. Germline assignment: CDR1 MNHEY and CDR2 SVGAGI.

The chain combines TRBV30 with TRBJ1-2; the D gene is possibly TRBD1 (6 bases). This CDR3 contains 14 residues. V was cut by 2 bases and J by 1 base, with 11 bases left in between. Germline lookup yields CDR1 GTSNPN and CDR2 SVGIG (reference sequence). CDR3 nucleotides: TGTGCCTGGAGTAGGGGGGTTGATAACTATGGCTACACCTTC. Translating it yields CAWSRGVDNYGYTF.

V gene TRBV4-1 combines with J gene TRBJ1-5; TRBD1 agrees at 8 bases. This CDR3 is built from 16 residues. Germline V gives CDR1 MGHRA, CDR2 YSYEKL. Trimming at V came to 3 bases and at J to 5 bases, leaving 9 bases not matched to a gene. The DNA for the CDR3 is TGCGCCAGCAGCCAGATGGGGACAGGATCACATCAGCCCCAGCATTTT. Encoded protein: CASSQMGTGSHQPQHF.

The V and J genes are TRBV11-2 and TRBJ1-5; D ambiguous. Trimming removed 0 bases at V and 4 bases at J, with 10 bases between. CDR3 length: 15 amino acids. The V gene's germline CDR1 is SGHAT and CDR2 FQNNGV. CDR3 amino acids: CASSLDPGRNQPQHF. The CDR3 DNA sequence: TGTGCCAGCAGCTTAGACCCGGGCCGAAATCAGCCCCAGCATTTT. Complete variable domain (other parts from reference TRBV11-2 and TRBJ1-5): EAGVAQSPRYKIIEKRQSVAFWCNPISGHATLYWYQQILGQGPKLLIQFQNNGVVDDSQLPKDRFSAERLKGVDSTLKIQPAKLEDSAVYLCASSLDPGRNQPQHFGDGTRLSIL.

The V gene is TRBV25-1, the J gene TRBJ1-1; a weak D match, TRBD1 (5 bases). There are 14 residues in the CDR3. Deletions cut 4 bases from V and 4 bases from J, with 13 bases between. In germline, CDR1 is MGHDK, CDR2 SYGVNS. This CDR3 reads CASSGSSGSTEAFF. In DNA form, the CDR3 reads TGTGCCAGCAGTGGGTCGTCAGGGAGCACTGAAGCTTTCTTT.